This T cell receptor (beta chain) was obtained from a study of blood T cell repertoires in COVID-19. Study at large: The study drew acute and convalescent COVID-19 samples from the United States, Italy and Spain. The analysed material was cDNA or gDNA that came from T cells, B-cell-depleted T cells, or PBMCs.

The CDR3 spans 18 residues. CDR1 is SGHVS, CDR2 FNYEAQ, per germline. The V segment lost 4 bases and the J segment 0 bases; nucleotides outside the gene matches: 4. How the authors handled the data: Reference gene primer amplification yielded estimated nucleated cell counts. Assay: immunoSEQ multiplex PCR; the TCRdb copy retains only in-frame clones and omits some. V, J and clone size were drawn from that table, and D and trimming were deduced from the DNA. This table holds about 190,000 clones, 80% to 90% found once. The chain employs TRBV7-6 and TRBJ2-1; 15 nucleotides align to TRBD2. This TCR derives from a woman aged 70-85 years with COVID-19, enrolled during active disease. The sequenced material came from peripheral blood. CDR3 amino acids: CASSSGTSGRLSYNEQFF. The DNA for the CDR3 is TGTGCCAGCAGCTCAGGGACTAGCGGGAGGCTCTCCTACAATGAGCAGTTCTTC.